Below, one T cell receptor beta chain is given with its context. V trimming: 4 bases; J trimming: 11 bases; junction bases outside the gene matches: 6. CDR3 size: 12 residues. Germline V CDR1 and CDR2: KGHDR, SFDVKD. Individuals drawn from some 25 US areas were roughly 18 to 89 years old. Grouping used clinical history reported by participants in a survey and questionnaire. The assay was immunoSEQ multiplex PCR, and TCRdb's table has in-frame clones only and misses some. The data hold more than 300,000 clones, with more than 90% observed a single time. The source of the sample is a study of blood T cell repertoires in COVID-19. Study context: The origin of the acute and convalescent COVID-19 samples was the United States, Italy and Spain. PBMCs, B-cell-depleted T cells, or T cells were the source of the cDNA or gDNA that made up the material.

The sequencing input was PBMCs or T cells enriched from blood (not recorded which). This rearrangement joins TRBV24-1 to TRBJ1-1, with TRBD1 matching 7 bases. This sequence was found in a woman aged 25 to 45 who had recovered from COVID-19. CDR3 sequence: CATSDLTGVAFF. The CDR3 region has the DNA TGTGCCACCAGTGACCTAACAGGGGTGGCTTTCTTT.